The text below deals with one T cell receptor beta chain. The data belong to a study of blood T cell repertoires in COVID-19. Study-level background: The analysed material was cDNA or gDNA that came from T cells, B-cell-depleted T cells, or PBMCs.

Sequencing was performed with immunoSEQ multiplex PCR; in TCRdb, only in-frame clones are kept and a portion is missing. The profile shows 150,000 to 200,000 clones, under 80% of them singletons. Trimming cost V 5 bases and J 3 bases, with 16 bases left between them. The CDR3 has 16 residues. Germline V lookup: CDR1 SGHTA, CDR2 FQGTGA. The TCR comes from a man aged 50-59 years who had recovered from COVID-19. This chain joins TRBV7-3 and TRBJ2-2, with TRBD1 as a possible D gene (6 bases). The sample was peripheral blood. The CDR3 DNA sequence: TGTGCCAGCAGCGGACCCAGGGGTTCGGACACCGGGGAGCTGTTTTTT. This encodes CASSGPRGSDTGELFF.